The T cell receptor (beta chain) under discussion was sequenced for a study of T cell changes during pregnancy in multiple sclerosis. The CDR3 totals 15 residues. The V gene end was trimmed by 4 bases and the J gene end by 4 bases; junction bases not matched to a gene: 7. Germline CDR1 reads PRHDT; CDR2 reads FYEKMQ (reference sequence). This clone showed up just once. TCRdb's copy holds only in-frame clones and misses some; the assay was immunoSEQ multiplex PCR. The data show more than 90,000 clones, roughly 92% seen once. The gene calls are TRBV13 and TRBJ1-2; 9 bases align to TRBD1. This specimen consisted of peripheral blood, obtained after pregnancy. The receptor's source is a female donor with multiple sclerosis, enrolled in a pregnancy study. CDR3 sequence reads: CASSSWDRESYGYTF. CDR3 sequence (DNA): TGTGCCAGCAGCTCCTGGGACAGGGAGAGCTATGGCTACACCTTC.